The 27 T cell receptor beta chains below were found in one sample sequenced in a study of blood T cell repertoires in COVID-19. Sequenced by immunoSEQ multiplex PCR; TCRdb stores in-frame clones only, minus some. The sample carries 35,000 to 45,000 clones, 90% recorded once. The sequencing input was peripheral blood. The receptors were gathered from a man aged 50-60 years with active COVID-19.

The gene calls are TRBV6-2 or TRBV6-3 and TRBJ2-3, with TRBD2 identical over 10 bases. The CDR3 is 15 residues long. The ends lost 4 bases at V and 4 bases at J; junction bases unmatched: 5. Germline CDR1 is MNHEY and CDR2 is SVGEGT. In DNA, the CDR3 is TGTGCCAGCAGTTCTAGCGGGGGAGCCCCAGATACGCAGTATTTT. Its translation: CASSSSGGAPDTQYF.

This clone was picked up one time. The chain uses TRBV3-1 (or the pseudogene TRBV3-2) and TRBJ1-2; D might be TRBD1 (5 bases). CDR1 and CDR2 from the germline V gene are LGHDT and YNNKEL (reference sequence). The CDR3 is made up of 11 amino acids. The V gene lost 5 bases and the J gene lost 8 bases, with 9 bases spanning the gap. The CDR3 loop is CASSSGIGYTF. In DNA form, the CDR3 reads TGTGCCAGCAGCTCAGGGATCGGCTACACCTTC.

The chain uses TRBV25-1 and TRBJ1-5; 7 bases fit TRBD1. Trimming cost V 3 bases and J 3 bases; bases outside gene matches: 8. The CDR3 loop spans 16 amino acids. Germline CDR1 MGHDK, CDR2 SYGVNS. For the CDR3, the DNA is TGTGCCAGCAGTGATTTCCGGGACAGATACAATCAGCCCCAGCATTTT. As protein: CASSDFRDRYNQPQHF.

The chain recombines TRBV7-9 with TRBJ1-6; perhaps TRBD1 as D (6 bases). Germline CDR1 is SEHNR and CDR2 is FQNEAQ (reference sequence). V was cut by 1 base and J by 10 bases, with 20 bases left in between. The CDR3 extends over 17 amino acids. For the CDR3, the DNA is TGTGCCAGCAGCTTAGTTACCCCCGGGCGAGGGGGATCACCCCTCCACTTT. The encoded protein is CASSLVTPGRGGSPLHF.

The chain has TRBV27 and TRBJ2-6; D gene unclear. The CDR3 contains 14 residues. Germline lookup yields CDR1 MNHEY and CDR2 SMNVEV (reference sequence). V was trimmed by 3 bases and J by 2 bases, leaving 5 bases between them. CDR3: CASSFIAGANVLTF. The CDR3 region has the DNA TGTGCCAGCAGTTTTATCGCTGGGGCCAACGTCCTGACTTTC.

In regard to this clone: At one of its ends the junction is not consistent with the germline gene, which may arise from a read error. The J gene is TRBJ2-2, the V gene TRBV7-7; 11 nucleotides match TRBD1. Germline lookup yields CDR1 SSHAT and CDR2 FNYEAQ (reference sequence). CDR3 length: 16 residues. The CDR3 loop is CASSQGQGAGTGELFF. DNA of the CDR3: TGTGCTAGCAGCCAAGGACAGGGGGCGGGCACCGGGGAGCTGTTTTTT.

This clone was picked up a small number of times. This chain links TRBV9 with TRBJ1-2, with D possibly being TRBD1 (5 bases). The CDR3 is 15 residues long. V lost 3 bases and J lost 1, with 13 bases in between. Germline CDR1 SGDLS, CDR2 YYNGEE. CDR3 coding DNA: TGTGCCAGCAGCGCGGACAAGGACTATAACTATGGCTACACCTTC. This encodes CASSADKDYNYGYTF.

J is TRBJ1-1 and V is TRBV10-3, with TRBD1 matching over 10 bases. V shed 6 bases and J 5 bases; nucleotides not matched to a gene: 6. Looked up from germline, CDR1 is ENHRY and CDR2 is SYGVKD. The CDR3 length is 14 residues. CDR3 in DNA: TGTGCCATCAGGCAAGACAGGGGGCGGACTGAAGCTTTCTTT. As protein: CAIRQDRGRTEAFF.

CDR3 region: CASSHDSVAYNSPLHF. CDR3 in DNA: TGTGCCAGCAGCCACGACTCGGTTGCCTATAATTCACCCCTCCACTTT. The genes are TRBV3-1 (or the pseudogene TRBV3-2) and TRBJ1-6; no definite D call. V dropped 3 bases and J dropped 2 bases, with 11 bases sitting between them. Germline CDR1 reads LGHDT; CDR2 reads YNNKEL (reference sequence). The CDR3 covers 16 residues.

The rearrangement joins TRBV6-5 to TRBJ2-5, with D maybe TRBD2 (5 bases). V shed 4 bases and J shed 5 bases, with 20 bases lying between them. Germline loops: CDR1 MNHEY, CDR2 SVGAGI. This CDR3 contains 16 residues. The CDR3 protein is CASSSTTSNGYETQYF. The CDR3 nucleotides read TGTGCCAGCAGTTCCACCACTAGTAATGGGTACGAGACCCAGTACTTC.

Here the CDR3 DNA reads TGTGCCAGCAGCAGGAACAGGGGCTACGAGCAGTACTTC. This sequence encodes CASSRNRGYEQYF. This chain links TRBV5-4 with TRBJ2-7; TRBD1 matches 7 bases. CDR3 length: 13 amino acids. Germline V gene data show CDR1 as SGHNT and CDR2 as YYREEE (reference sequence). Trimming cost V 4 bases and J 3 bases; bases outside gene matches: 4.

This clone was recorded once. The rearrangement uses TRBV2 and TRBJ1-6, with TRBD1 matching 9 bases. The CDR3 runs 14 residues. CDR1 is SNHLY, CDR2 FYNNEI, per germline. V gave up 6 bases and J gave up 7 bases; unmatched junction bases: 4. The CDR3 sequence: CASRGQGQNSPLHF. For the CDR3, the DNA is TGTGCCAGCAGGGGACAGGGACAAAATTCACCCCTCCACTTT.

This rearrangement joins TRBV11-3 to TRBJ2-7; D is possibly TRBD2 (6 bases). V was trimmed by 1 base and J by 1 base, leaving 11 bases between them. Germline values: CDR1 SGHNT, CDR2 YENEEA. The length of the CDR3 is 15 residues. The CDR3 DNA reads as TGTGCCAGCAGCTTAGCCCCAGGAGGGTCCTACGAGCAGTACTTC. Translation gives CASSLAPGGSYEQYF.

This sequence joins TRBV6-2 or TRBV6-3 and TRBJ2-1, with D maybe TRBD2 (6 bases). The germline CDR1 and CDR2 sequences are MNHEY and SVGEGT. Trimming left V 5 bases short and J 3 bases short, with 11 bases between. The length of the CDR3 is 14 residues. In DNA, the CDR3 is TGTGCCAGCAGTCTTCTAGCGAGCTACAATGAGCAGTTCTTC. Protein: CASSLLASYNEQFF.

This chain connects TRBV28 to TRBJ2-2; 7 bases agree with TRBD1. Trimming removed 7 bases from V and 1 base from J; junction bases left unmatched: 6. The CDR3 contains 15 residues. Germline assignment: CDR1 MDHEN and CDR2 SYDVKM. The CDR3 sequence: CASTHRGENTGELFF. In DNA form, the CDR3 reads TGTGCCAGCACTCACAGGGGCGAGAACACCGGGGAGCTGTTTTTT.

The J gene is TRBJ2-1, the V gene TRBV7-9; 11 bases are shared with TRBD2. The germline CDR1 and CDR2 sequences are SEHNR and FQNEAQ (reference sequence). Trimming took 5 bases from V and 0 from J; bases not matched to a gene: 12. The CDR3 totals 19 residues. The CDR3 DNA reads TGTGCCAGCAGCACCACTAGCGGGGGAAGGGTCAGCTCCTACAATGAGCAGTTCTTC. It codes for CASSTTSGGRVSSYNEQFF.

CDR3 protein: CASSHLTGRSGYTF. CDR3 DNA: TGTGCCAGCAGCCACCTGACAGGTCGTTCTGGCTACACCTTC. The rearrangement joins TRBV3-1 (or the pseudogene TRBV3-2) to TRBJ1-2, with a possible D match to TRBD1 (6 bases). The CDR3 is 14 amino acids. Trimming pared 3 bases from V and 7 bases from J, leaving 15 bases between. Germline-derived CDR1 and CDR2 are LGHDT and YNNKEL (reference sequence).

In DNA, the CDR3 is TGTGCCAGCAGACCTTCTGGGCTGTCCGATCAGCCCCAGCATTTT. This gives the protein CASRPSGLSDQPQHF. This chain uses TRBV6-5 with TRBJ1-5; D is uncertain. Trimming took 6 bases from V and 5 from J, leaving 17 bases between them. Looked up from germline, CDR1 is MNHEY and CDR2 is SVGAGI. This CDR3 spans 15 amino acids.

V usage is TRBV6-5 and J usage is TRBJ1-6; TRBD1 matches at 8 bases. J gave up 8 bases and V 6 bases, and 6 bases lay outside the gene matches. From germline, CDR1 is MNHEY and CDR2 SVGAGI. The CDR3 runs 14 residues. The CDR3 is CASSRGQSDSPLHF. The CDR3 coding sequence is TGTGCCAGCAGCAGGGGGCAGAGCGATTCACCCCTCCACTTT.

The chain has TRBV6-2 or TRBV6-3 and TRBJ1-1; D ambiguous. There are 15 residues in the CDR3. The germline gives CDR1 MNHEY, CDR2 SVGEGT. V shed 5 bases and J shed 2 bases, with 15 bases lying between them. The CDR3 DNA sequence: TGTGCCAGCAGTACCGGACGGGAGATTAACACTGAAGCTTTCTTT. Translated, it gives CASSTGREINTEAFF.

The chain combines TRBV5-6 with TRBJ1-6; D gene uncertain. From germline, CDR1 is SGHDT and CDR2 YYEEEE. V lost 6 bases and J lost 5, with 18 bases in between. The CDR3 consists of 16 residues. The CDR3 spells CASKIYGTLDNSPLHF. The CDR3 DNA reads TGTGCCAGCAAGATCTACGGAACACTAGATAATTCACCCCTCCACTTT.

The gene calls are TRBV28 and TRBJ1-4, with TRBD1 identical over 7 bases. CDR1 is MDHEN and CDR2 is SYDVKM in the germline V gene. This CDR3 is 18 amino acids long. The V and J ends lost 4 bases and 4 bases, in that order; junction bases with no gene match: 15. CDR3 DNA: TGTGCCAGCAGTTCCATACGTAGACAGGGAACGGATAATGAAAAACTGTTTTTT. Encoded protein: CASSSIRRQGTDNEKLFF.

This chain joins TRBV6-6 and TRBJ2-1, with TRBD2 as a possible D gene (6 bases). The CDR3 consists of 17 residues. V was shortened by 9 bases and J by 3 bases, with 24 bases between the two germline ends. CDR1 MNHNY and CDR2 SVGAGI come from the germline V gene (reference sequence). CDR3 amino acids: CASSPYFFGGIYNEQFF. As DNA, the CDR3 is TGTGCCAGTAGTCCTTATTTTTTCGGGGGAATCTACAATGAGCAGTTCTTC.

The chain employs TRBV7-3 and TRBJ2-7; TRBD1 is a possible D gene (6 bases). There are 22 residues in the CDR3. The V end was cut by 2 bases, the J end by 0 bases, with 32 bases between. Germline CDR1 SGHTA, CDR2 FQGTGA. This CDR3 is CASSLFSPDWGRQPKISYEQYF. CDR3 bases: TGTGCCAGCAGCTTATTCAGTCCGGATTGGGGGCGGCAACCGAAAATCTCCTACGAGCAGTACTTC.

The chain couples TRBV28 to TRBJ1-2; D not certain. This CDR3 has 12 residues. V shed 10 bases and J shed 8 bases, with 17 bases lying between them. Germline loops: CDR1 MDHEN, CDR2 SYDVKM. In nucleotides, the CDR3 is TGTGCCATTCAAGGAGGGAGGAGGGGCTACACCTTC. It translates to CAIQGGRRGYTF.

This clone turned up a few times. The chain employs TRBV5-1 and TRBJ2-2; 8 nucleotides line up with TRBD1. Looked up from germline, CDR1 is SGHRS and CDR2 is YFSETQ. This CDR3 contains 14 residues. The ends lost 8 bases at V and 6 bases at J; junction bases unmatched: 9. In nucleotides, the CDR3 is TGCGCCAGTAAATTGCAGGGGGCTCCCGGGGAGCTGTTTTTT. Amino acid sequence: CASKLQGAPGELFF.

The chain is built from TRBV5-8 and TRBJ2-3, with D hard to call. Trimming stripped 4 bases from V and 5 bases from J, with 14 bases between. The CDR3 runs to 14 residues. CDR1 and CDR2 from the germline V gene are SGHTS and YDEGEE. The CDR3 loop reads CASSPNSEVDTQYF. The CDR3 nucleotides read TGTGCCAGCAGCCCAAATAGTGAGGTAGATACGCAGTATTTT.